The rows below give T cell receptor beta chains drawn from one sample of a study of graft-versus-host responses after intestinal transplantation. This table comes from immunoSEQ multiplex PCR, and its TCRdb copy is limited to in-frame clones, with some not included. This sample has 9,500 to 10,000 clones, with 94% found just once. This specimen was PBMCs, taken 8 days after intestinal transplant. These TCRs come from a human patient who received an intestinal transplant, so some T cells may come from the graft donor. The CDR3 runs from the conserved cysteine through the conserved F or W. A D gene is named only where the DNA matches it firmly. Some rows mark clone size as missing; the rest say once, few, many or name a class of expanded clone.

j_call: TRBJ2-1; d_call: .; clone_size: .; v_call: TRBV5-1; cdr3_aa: CASSLVGARVDEQFF; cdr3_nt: TGCGCCAGCAGCCTAGTGGGGGCCAGAGTCGATGAGCAGTTCTTC
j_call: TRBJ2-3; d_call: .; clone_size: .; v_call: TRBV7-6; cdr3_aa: CASSTTGRGPTDTQYF; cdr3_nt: TGTGCCAGCAGCACTACGGGGCGGGGGCCCACAGATACGCAGTATTTT
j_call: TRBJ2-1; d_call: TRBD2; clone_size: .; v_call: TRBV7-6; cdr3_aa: CASSPRRGGYNEQFF; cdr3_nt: TGTGCCAGCAGCCCTCGGCGGGGGGGATACAATGAGCAGTTCTTC
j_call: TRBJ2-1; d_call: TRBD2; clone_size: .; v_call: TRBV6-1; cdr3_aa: CASSESGGGNEQFF; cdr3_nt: TGTGCCAGCAGTGAAAGCGGGGGGGGCAATGAGCAGTTCTTC
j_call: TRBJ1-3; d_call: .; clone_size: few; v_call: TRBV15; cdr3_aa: CATSKSDRRNTIYF; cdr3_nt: TGTGCCACCAGCAAGTCCGACAGGAGAAACACCATATATTTT
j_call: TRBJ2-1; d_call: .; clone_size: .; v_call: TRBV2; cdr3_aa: CASREAHQPRNEQFF; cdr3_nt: TGTGCCAGCAGAGAAGCACATCAACCCCGCAATGAGCAGTTCTTC
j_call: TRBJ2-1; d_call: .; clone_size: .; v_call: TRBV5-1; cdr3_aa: CASSWPGNEQFF; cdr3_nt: TGCGCCAGCAGCTGGCCCGGGAATGAGCAGTTCTTC
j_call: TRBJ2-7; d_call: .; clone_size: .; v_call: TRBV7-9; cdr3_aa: CASSPSPASVAYEQYF; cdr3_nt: TGTGCCAGCAGCCCCAGCCCCGCAAGCGTCGCCTACGAGCAGTACTTC
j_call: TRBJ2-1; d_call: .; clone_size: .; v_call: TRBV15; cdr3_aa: CATGGLREEGFF; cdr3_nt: TGTGCCACCGGGGGGTTGAGGGAGGAGGGGTTCTTC
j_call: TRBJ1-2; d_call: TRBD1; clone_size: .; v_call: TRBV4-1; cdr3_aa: CASSQAQDRGIGGYTF; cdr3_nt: TGCGCCAGCAGCCAGGCGCAGGACAGGGGGATAGGAGGCTACACCTTC
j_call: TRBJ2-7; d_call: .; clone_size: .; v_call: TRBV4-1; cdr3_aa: CASSHSGTRTYEQYF; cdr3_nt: TGCGCCAGCAGCCACTCCGGGACAAGGACCTACGAGCAGTACTTC
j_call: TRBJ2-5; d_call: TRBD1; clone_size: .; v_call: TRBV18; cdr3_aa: CASSPSGTEETQYF; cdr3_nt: TGTGCCAGCTCACCATCCGGGACAGAAGAGACCCAGTACTTC
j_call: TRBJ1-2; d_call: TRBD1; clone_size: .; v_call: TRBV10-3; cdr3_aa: CAITGQGYGYTF; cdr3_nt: TGTGCCATCACTGGACAGGGGTATGGCTACACCTTC
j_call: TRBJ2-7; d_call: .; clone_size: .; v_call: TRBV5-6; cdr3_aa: CASSRDDGYEQYF; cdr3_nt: TGTGCCAGCAGCAGGGACGATGGCTACGAGCAGTACTTC
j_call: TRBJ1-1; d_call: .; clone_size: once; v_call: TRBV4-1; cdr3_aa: CASSHPRENMNTEAFF; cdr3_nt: TGCGCCAGCAGCCATCCCAGGGAAAACATGAACACTGAAGCTTTCTTT
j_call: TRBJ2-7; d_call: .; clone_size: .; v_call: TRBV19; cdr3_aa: CASSIARGNYEQYF; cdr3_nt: TGTGCCAGTAGTATTGCCCGGGGGAACTACGAGCAGTACTTC
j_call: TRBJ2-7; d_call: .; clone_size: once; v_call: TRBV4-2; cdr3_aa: CASSHGLYEQYF; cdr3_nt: TGTGCCAGCAGCCACGGTCTCTACGAGCAGTACTTC
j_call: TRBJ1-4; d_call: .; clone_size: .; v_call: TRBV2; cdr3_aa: CASSAQGTTNEKLFF; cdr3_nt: TGTGCCAGCAGTGCGCAGGGGACAACTAATGAAAAACTGTTTTTT
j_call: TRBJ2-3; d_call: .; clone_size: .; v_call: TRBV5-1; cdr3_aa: CASSLNPQTDTQYF; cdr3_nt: TGCGCCAGCAGCCTCAATCCTCAAACAGATACGCAGTATTTT
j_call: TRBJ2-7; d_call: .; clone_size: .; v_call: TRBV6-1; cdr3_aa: CASSEDPLGSYEQYF; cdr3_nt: TGTGCCAGCAGTGAAGACCCGTTAGGCTCCTACGAGCAGTACTTC
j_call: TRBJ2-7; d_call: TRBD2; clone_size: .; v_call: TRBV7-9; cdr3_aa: CASASGEYYEQYF; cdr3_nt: TGTGCCAGTGCTAGCGGTGAATACTACGAGCAGTACTTC
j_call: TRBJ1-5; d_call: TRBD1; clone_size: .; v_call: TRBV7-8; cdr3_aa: CASSDKTGLVQPQHF; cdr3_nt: TGTGCCAGCAGCGACAAGACAGGGCTGGTTCAGCCCCAGCATTTT
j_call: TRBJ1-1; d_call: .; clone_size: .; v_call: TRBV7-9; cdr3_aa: CASSLEGPEAFF; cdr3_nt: TGTGCCAGCAGCTTAGAGGGTCCTGAAGCTTTCTTT
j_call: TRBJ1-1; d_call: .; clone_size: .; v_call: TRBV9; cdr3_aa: CASSVEPGGGTEAFF; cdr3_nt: TGTGCCAGCAGCGTAGAGCCAGGAGGAGGAACTGAAGCTTTCTTT
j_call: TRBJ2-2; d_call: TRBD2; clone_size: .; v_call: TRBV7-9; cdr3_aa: CASSFPPGTSGRELFF; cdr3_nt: TGTGCCAGCAGCTTCCCCCCCGGGACTAGCGGGAGGGAGCTGTTTTTT
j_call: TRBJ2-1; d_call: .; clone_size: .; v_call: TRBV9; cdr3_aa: CASSVDGYRVSPDNEQFF; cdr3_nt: TGTGCCAGCAGCGTAGATGGGTATAGAGTGAGTCCTGACAATGAGCAGTTCTTC
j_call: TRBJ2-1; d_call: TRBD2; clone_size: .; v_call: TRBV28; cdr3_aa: CASSQYVTWASGRSLYNEQFF; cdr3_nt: TGTGCCAGCAGCCAATACGTAACATGGGCTAGCGGGAGATCCCTGTACAATGAGCAGTTCTTC
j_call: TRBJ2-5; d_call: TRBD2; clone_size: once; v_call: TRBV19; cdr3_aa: CASSTAGDETQYF; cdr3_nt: TGTGCCAGTAGTACTGCGGGGGACGAGACCCAGTACTTC
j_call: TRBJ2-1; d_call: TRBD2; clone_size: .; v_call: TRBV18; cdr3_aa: CASSPTGRGTSGNNEQFF; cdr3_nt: TGTGCCAGCTCACCAACAGGACGCGGGACTAGCGGAAACAATGAGCAGTTCTTC
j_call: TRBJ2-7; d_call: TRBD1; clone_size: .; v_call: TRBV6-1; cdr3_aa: CASSGTGYYEQYF; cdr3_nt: TGTGCCAGCAGTGGGACAGGGTACTACGAGCAGTACTTC
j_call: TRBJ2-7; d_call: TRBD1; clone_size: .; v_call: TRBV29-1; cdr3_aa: CSVGVQGVVEQYF; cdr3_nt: TGCAGCGTTGGCGTACAGGGGGTGGTCGAGCAGTACTTC
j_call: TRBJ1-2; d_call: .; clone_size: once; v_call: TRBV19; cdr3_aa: CASTLAGQPNYGYTF; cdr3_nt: TGTGCCAGTACCCTTGCTGGGCAGCCTAACTATGGCTACACCTTC
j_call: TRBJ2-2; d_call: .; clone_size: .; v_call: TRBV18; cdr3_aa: CASSPPAGYTGELFF; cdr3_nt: TGTGCCAGCTCACCACCTGCTGGTTACACCGGGGAGCTGTTTTTT
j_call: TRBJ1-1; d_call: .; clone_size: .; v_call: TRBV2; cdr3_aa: CASRTGGDTEAFF; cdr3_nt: TGTGCCAGCAGAACTGGTGGGGACACTGAAGCTTTCTTT
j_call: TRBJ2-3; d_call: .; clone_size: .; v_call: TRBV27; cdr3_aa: CASSLLGNLRTDTQYF; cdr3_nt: TGTGCCAGCAGTTTATTAGGCAACCTTCGCACAGATACGCAGTATTTT
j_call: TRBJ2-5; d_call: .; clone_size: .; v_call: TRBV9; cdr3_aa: CASSGRGVQETQYF; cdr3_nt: TGTGCCAGCAGCGGGAGGGGTGTTCAAGAGACCCAGTACTTC
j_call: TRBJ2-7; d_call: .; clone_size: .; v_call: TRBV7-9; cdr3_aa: CASSSRGGAEQYF; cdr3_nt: TGTGCCAGCAGCTCGCGCGGCGGGGCCGAGCAGTACTTC
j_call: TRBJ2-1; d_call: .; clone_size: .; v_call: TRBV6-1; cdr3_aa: CASRQTASSYNEQFF; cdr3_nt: TGTGCCAGCAGACAGACTGCCAGCTCCTACAATGAGCAGTTCTTC
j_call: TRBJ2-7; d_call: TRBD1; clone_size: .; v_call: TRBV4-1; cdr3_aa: CASSRLQGAYEQYF; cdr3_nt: TGCGCCAGCAGCCGCTTACAGGGGGCGTACGAGCAGTACTTC
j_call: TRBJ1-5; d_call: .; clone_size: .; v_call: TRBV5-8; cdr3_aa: CASSSDKGAYSNQPQHF; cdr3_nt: TGTGCCAGCAGCTCGGACAAGGGCGCATATAGCAATCAGCCCCAGCATTTT
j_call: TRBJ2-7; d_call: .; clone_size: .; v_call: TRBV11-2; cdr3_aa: CASSLWDTISYEQYF; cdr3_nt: TGTGCCAGCAGCTTATGGGACACAATAAGCTACGAGCAGTACTTC
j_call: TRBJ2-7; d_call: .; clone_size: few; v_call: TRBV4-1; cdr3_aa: CASSQGRWPSKQYF; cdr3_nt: TGCGCCAGCAGCCAAGGCCGCTGGCCGAGTAAGCAGTACTTC
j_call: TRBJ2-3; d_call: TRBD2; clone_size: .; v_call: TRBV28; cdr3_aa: CASLRASGDLFSTDTQYF; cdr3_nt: TGTGCCAGCCTTAGGGCTAGCGGGGACCTATTTAGCACAGATACGCAGTATTTT
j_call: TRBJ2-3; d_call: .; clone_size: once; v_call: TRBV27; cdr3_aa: CATSMLSGTDTQYF; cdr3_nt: TGTGCCACTTCGATGCTATCGGGCACAGATACGCAGTATTTT
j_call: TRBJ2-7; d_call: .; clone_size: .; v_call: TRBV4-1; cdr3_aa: CASSQGGINEQYF; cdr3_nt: TGCGCCAGCAGCCAGGGCGGGATCAACGAGCAGTACTTC
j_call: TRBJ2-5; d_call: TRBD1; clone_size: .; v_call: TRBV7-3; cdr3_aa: CASSEDRGAETQYF; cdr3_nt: TGTGCCAGCAGCGAGGACAGGGGGGCAGAGACCCAGTACTTC
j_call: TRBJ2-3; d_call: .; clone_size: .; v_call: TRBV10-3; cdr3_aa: CAISDQELRQSDTQYF; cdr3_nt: TGTGCCATCAGTGATCAAGAGCTCAGACAGTCGGATACGCAGTATTTT
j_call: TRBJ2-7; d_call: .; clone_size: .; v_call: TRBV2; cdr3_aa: CASRNSYEQYF; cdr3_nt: TGTGCCAGCAGGAACTCCTACGAGCAGTACTTC
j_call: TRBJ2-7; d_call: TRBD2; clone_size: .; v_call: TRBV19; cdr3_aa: CASSHSSGIDYEQYF; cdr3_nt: TGTGCCAGTAGTCACTCTAGCGGGATAGACTACGAGCAGTACTTC
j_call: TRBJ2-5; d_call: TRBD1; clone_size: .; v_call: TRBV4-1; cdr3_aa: CASSQGPGTGLQETQYF; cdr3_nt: TGCGCCAGCAGCCAAGGGCCCGGGACAGGGCTCCAAGAGACCCAGTACTTC
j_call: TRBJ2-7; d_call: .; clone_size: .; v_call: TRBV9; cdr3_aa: CASSDGYSYEQYF; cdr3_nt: TGTGCCAGCAGCGACGGATACTCCTACGAGCAGTACTTC
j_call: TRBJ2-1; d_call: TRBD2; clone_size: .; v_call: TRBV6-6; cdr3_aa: CASSYSSSGPTHEQFF; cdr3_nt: TGTGCCAGCAGTTACTCGTCTAGCGGCCCAACCCATGAGCAGTTCTTC
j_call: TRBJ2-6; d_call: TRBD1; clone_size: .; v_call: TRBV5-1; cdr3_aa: CASSLAGTGESGANVLTF; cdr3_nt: TGCGCCAGCAGCTTAGCCGGGACAGGGGAATCCGGGGCCAACGTCCTGACTTTC
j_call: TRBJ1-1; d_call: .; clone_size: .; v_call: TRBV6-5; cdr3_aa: CASSFGGMNTEAFF; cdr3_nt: TGTGCCAGCAGTTTCGGGGGGATGAACACTGAAGCTTTCTTT
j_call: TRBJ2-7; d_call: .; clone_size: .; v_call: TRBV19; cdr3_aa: CASSITAGRVYEQYF; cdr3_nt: TGTGCCAGTAGTATAACTGCGGGCCGGGTCTACGAGCAGTACTTC